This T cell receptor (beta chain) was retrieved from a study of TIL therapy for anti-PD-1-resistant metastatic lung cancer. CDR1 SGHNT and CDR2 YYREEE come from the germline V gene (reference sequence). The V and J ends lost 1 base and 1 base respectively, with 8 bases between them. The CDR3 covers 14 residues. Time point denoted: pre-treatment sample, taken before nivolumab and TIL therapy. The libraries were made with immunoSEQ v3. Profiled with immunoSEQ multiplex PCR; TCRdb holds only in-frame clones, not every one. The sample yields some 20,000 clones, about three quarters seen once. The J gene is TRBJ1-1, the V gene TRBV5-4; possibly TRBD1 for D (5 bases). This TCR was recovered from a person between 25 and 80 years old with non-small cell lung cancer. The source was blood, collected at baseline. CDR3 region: CASSLTGRNTEAFF. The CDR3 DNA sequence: TGTGCCAGCAGCTTGACAGGTCGGAACACTGAAGCTTTCTTT.